Presented here are 25 T cell receptor beta chains from one specimen sequenced in a study of lymphopenia after photon versus proton radiotherapy. Method: immunoSEQ multiplex PCR; TCRdb's copy keeps in-frame clones and lacks some. The table records around 20,000 clones, 85% of them present only once. The sequences come from peripheral blood, collected from a patient treated with photon-based radiotherapy. The receptors derive from a man between 60 and 70 years old with pancreatic cancer.

The chain joins TRBV30 to TRBJ2-7, with TRBD1 as a possible D gene (5 bases). V lost 1 base and J 1 base, leaving 8 bases between the germline ends. Germline-derived CDR1 and CDR2 are GTSNPN and SVGIG (reference sequence). The CDR3 is 13 residues long. The CDR3 nucleotides are TGTGCCTGGAGTGGCAGGGTTTCCTACGAGCAGTACTTC. Protein: CAWSGRVSYEQYF.

The chain employs TRBV5-1 and TRBJ2-3; D uncertain. The length of the CDR3 is 13 residues. V dropped 2 bases and J dropped 6 bases, with 10 bases sitting between them. Germline CDR1 SGHRS, CDR2 YFSETQ. This chain's CDR3 is CASSFPEGDTQYF. The CDR3 DNA is TGCGCCAGCAGCTTCCCCGAAGGGGATACGCAGTATTTT.

This clone appeared once. The genes are TRBV6-1 and TRBJ2-1; the D gene is possibly TRBD1 (5 bases). Trimming removed 1 base from V and 12 bases from J, with 16 bases in between. The CDR3 covers 14 residues. The germline V gene encodes CDR1 MNHNS and CDR2 SASEGT. For the CDR3, the DNA is TGTGCCAGCAGTGAAGAGGATTGGGCCACAGGGCAGTTCTTC. It yields the protein CASSEEDWATGQFF.

As DNA, the CDR3 is TGTGCCAGTAGTGTGAGCGGGGGGGGCGCAGAGACCCAGTACTTC. Translating it yields CASSVSGGGAETQYF. The chain joins TRBV19 to TRBJ2-5; 10 bases are a match to TRBD2. The germline V gene encodes CDR1 LNHDA and CDR2 SQIVND (reference sequence). Trimming at V came to 5 bases and at J to 4 bases, leaving 7 bases not matched to a gene. The CDR3 has 15 amino acids.

To note about this clone: A junction end diverges from the germline sequence, so it may reflect a read error. The chain combines TRBV2 with TRBJ2-7; D may be TRBD1 (5 bases). The CDR3 has 12 residues. Per the germline V gene, CDR1 is SNHLY and CDR2 is FYNNEI. For the CDR3, the DNA is TGTGCCAGCAGTGTCGTTGGGGCTACGCCTCACTTC. This sequence encodes CASSVVGATPHF.

The chain combines TRBV29-1 with TRBJ1-1; D unclear. V was clipped by 2 bases and J by 6 bases, with 13 bases between them. The CDR3 sequence is 13 residues long. The germline gives CDR1 SQVTM, CDR2 ANQGSEA. CDR3 in amino acids: CSVERGQWSEAFF. In DNA form, the CDR3 reads TGCAGCGTTGAACGGGGTCAGTGGTCTGAAGCTTTCTTT. Based on the CDR3 plus reference TRBV29-1 and TRBJ1-1, the full variable domain is SAVISQKPSRDICQRGTSLTIQCQVDSQVTMMFWYRQQPGQSLTLIATANQGSEATYESGFVIDKFPISRPNLTFSTLTVSNMSPEDSSIYLCSVERGQWSEAFFGQGTRLTVV.

The rearrangement joins TRBV19 to TRBJ2-5; D remains unclear. Germline CDR1 is LNHDA and CDR2 is SQIVND (reference sequence). V lost 1 base, J lost 4 bases, and 13 bases lay in between. The CDR3 extends over 15 amino acids. CDR3 amino acids: CASSIGLVGIETQYF. Here the CDR3 DNA reads TGTGCCAGTAGTATAGGTCTGGTGGGTATAGAGACCCAGTACTTC.

The chain is built from TRBV19 and TRBJ1-2; D possibly corresponds to TRBD1 (6 bases). The length of the CDR3 is 14 residues. The germline CDR1 and CDR2 sequences are LNHDA and SQIVND (reference sequence). V lost 3 bases to trimming and J lost 0 bases, with 8 bases between them. The chain's CDR3 is CASSMGAANYGYTF. Here the CDR3 DNA reads TGTGCCAGTAGTATGGGGGCAGCTAACTATGGCTACACCTTC.

This sequence joins TRBV6-6 and TRBJ2-7; D gene uncertain. V was clipped by 6 bases and J by 4 bases, with 16 bases between them. The CDR3 totals 14 residues. Germline V CDR1 and CDR2: MNHNY, SVGAGI (reference sequence). The chain's CDR3 is CASRAPGPGYEQYF. DNA for the CDR3: TGTGCCAGCAGAGCCCCCGGTCCCGGGTACGAGCAGTACTTC.

A single count supports this clone. The gene calls are TRBV7-9 and TRBJ2-2; D not resolved. The V end was cut by 4 bases, the J end by 7 bases, with 10 bases between. Germline assignment: CDR1 SEHNR and CDR2 FQNEAQ (reference sequence). This CDR3 is built from 13 residues. The CDR3 DNA follows: TGTGCCAGCAGCTCGAAATATAGCGGGGAGCTGTTTTTT. This encodes CASSSKYSGELFF.

This rearrangement joins TRBV19 to TRBJ2-2; 8 bases match TRBD2. Germline values: CDR1 LNHDA, CDR2 SQIVND (reference sequence). This CDR3 is 15 amino acids long. Losses at the gene ends were 8 bases for V and 1 base for J; bases not matched to a gene: 6. The DNA for the CDR3 is TGTGCCAGTCTCGGGGGGGCCCTGAACACCGGGGAGCTGTTTTTT. As protein: CASLGGALNTGELFF.

The gene calls are TRBV9 and TRBJ2-7; D gene unclear. This CDR3 is built from 13 residues. V was pared by 3 bases and J by 6 bases, with 13 bases between. From germline, CDR1 is SGDLS and CDR2 YYNGEE. The CDR3, as DNA: TGTGCCAGCAGCGCCGGGCTGACTCCCGAGCAGTACTTC. It translates to CASSAGLTPEQYF.

V usage is TRBV6-5 and J usage is TRBJ1-2, with D uncertain. Trimming cost V 2 bases and J 4 bases, with 14 bases left between them. Germline values: CDR1 MNHEY, CDR2 SVGAGI. The CDR3 is made up of 15 amino acids. The CDR3 bases are TGTGCCAGCAGTTACAACGGGGTGGCAGGCTATGGCTACACCTTC. This encodes CASSYNGVAGYGYTF.

The chain has TRBV19 and TRBJ2-3, with 12 bases that match TRBD2. J gave up 2 bases and V 5 bases, and 5 bases lay outside the gene matches. Germline CDR1 and CDR2: LNHDA and SQIVND (reference sequence). This CDR3 is 16 amino acids long. The CDR3 DNA follows: TGTGCCAGTAGTCCCCTAGCGGGGGGGTCCACAGATACGCAGTATTTT. Its translation: CASSPLAGGSTDTQYF.

The gene calls are TRBV11-3 and TRBJ2-5; 10 bases align to TRBD2. Germline V CDR1 and CDR2: SGHNT, YENEEA. J gave up 3 bases and V 5 bases, and 12 bases lay outside the gene matches. The CDR3 contains 17 residues. This CDR3 reads CASSPRGSSGGKETQYF. In DNA form, the CDR3 reads TGTGCCAGCAGCCCCCGAGGTAGTAGCGGGGGGAAAGAGACCCAGTACTTC.

The chain is built from TRBV5-4 and TRBJ2-1, with TRBD2 matching over 8 bases. With 3 bases clipped from V and 5 bases from J, the junction kept 4 bases outside the gene matches. There are 14 residues in the CDR3. Germline CDR1 SGHNT, CDR2 YYREEE (reference sequence). In nucleotides, the CDR3 is TGTGCCAGCAGCTATCGGGGGGGGCACAATGAGCAGTTCTTC. Residues: CASSYRGGHNEQFF.

This sequence joins TRBV30 and TRBJ2-1; D is unresolved. V lost 2 bases, J lost 8 bases, and 13 bases lay in between. The germline V gene has CDR1 GTSNPN and CDR2 SVGIG (reference sequence). CDR3 size: 13 residues. CDR3 in amino acids: CAWSIGLIDEQFF. The DNA of the CDR3 is TGTGCCTGGAGTATTGGGCTGATTGATGAGCAGTTCTTC.

The chain joins TRBV7-6 to TRBJ1-6; D gene unclear. This CDR3 has 15 amino acids. V dropped 6 bases and J dropped 9 bases, with 18 bases sitting between them. Germline V gene sequence: CDR1 SGHVS, CDR2 FNYEAQ. CDR3 DNA: TGTGCCAGCAGTTTGGACCTGACCTTGGGTTCACCCCTCCACTTT. Translated: CASSLDLTLGSPLHF. The full variable domain, its missing parts supplied by reference TRBV7-6 and TRBJ1-6, is GAGVSQSPRYKVTKRGQDVALRCDPISGHVSLYWYRQALGQGPEFLTYFNYEAQQDKSGLPNDRFSAERPEGSISTLTIQRTEQRDSAMYRCASSLDLTLGSPLHFGNGTRLTVT.

The CDR3 bases are TGTGCCAGCAGGAAGCGGGACAGTTATGGCTACACCTTC. It codes for CASRKRDSYGYTF. V gene TRBV6-6 combines with J gene TRBJ1-2; TRBD1 matches at 7 bases. V trimming: 6 bases; J trimming: 5 bases; junction bases outside the gene matches: 6. CDR3 length: 13 residues. Germline-derived CDR1 and CDR2 are MNHNY and SVGAGI (reference sequence).

The chain combines TRBV7-6 with TRBJ1-1; tentative D call: TRBD1 (6 bases). The CDR3 contains 13 residues. V lost 5 bases, J lost 3 bases, and 10 bases lay in between. The V gene's germline CDR1 is SGHVS and CDR2 FNYEAQ. DNA of the CDR3: TGTGCCAGCAGCATCGGACAGTACACTGAAGCTTTCTTT. Its protein is CASSIGQYTEAFF. The full variable domain, in which reference TRBV7-6 and TRBJ1-1 provide the parts outside the CDR3, is GAGVSQSPRYKVTKRGQDVALRCDPISGHVSLYWYRQALGQGPEFLTYFNYEAQQDKSGLPNDRFSAERPEGSISTLTIQRTEQRDSAMYRCASSIGQYTEAFFGQGTRLTVV.

This rearrangement joins TRBV9 to TRBJ2-3; 10 bases align to TRBD2. This CDR3 has 17 amino acids. The germline CDR1 and CDR2 sequences are SGDLS and YYNGEE. V was clipped by 3 bases and J by 2 bases; unmatched bases: 9. CDR3 in DNA: TGTGCCAGCAGCGCTCCCTCCCTAGCGGGGGCCACAGATACGCAGTATTTT. Residues: CASSAPSLAGATDTQYF.

The chain joins TRBV5-1 to TRBJ1-2, with TRBD1 as a possible D gene (6 bases). V was clipped by 1 base and J by 7 bases, with 8 bases between them. CDR3 length: 12 amino acids. From germline, CDR1 is SGHRS and CDR2 YFSETQ. The CDR3 coding sequence is TGCGCCAGCAGCTTGACAGGGTTTGGCTACACCTTC. It codes for CASSLTGFGYTF.

Only a few counts were recorded for this clone. This chain connects TRBV11-2 to TRBJ1-5; TRBD1 aligns across 11 bases. J lost 9 bases, V lost 5 bases, and 6 bases had no gene match. The CDR3 contains 14 residues. Per germline, CDR1 SGHAT and CDR2 FQNNGV. CDR3 in amino acids: CASSLDRGLGPQHF. CDR3 nucleotide sequence: TGTGCCAGCAGCCTGGACAGGGGGCTAGGGCCCCAGCATTTT. Using reference TRBV11-2 and TRBJ1-5 for the parts outside the CDR3, the full variable domain is EAGVAQSPRYKIIEKRQSVAFWCNPISGHATLYWYQQILGQGPKLLIQFQNNGVVDDSQLPKDRFSAERLKGVDSTLKIQPAKLEDSAVYLCASSLDRGLGPQHFGDGTRLSIL.

This clone was seen only a few times. V is TRBV2 and J is TRBJ2-7; perhaps TRBD1 as D (6 bases). V lost 4 bases, J lost 0 bases, and 13 bases lay in between. The germline V gene has CDR1 SNHLY and CDR2 FYNNEI. The CDR3 runs to 15 residues. CDR3 sequence: CASSGGTSSSYEQYF. DNA of the CDR3: TGTGCCAGCAGTGGGGGGACATCAAGCTCCTACGAGCAGTACTTC.

The chain employs TRBV29-1 and TRBJ2-4; D uncertain. This CDR3 has 14 residues. Looked up from germline, CDR1 is SQVTM and CDR2 is ANQGSEA. Deletions cut 0 bases from V and 2 bases from J, with 8 bases between. The chain's CDR3 is CSVEEPGTKNIQYF. The CDR3 nucleotides read TGCAGCGTTGAAGAGCCAGGCACCAAAAACATTCAGTACTTC. Full variable domain (rest looked up from reference TRBV29-1 and TRBJ2-4): SAVISQKPSRDICQRGTSLTIQCQVDSQVTMMFWYRQQPGQSLTLIATANQGSEATYESGFVIDKFPISRPNLTFSTLTVSNMSPEDSSIYLCSVEEPGTKNIQYFGAGTRLSVL.